These T cell receptor beta chains were read from a single sample in a study of blood T cell repertoires in COVID-19. The repertoire was sequenced with immunoSEQ multiplex PCR; TCRdb's copy has only in-frame clones and lacks some. The sample holds 25,000 or so clones; roughly 89% are singletons and the top ten take 2.5% to 3%. Specimen: peripheral blood. Receptors originate from a human donor in a cohort sampled during active COVID-19. The CDR3 runs from the conserved cysteine through the conserved F or W. Clone size appears in some rows only: once, few, many, or a class for an expanded clone.

J gene: TRBJ1-1
clone size: few
V gene: TRBV7-3
CDR3 protein: CASSRQMNTEAFF

J gene: TRBJ2-7
clone size: once
V gene: TRBV5-5
CDR3 protein: CASSWGGLYEQYF

J gene: TRBJ2-1
clone size: .
V gene: TRBV19
CDR3 protein: CASSMLGTSGANNEQFF

J gene: TRBJ2-1
clone size: .
V gene: TRBV15
CDR3 protein: CATSRDRGNNEQFF

J gene: TRBJ2-1
clone size: .
V gene: TRBV27
CDR3 protein: CASSQWGQGLNEQFF

J gene: TRBJ2-3
clone size: .
V gene: TRBV5-1
CDR3 protein: CASSLVSGRISSTDTQYF

J gene: TRBJ1-6
clone size: .
V gene: TRBV3-1/TRBV3-2
CDR3 protein: CASRAGADYNSPLHF

J gene: TRBJ2-2
clone size: .
V gene: TRBV3-1/TRBV3-2
CDR3 protein: CASSQDDRGGTGELFF

J gene: TRBJ2-1
clone size: .
V gene: TRBV5-3
CDR3 protein: CARSLDKYNEQFF

J gene: TRBJ2-3
clone size: .
V gene: TRBV7-2
CDR3 protein: CASSFRAGVTVTDTQYF

J gene: TRBJ2-3
clone size: .
V gene: TRBV3-1/TRBV3-2
CDR3 protein: CASSRGLASDTDTQYF

J gene: TRBJ2-5
clone size: .
V gene: TRBV6-5
CDR3 protein: CASSYSSRETQYF

J gene: TRBJ2-5
clone size: .
V gene: TRBV6-4
CDR3 protein: CASSDLEAQETQYF

J gene: TRBJ2-3
clone size: .
V gene: TRBV7-3
CDR3 protein: CASSPQAGPTDTQYF

J gene: TRBJ2-3
clone size: .
V gene: TRBV7-3
CDR3 protein: CASSSLPRERSDTQYF

J gene: TRBJ2-7
clone size: .
V gene: TRBV19
CDR3 protein: CASSIGTSTPYEQYF

J gene: TRBJ1-5
clone size: .
V gene: TRBV6-2/TRBV6-3
CDR3 protein: CASSYSKGLNLNQPQHF

J gene: TRBJ2-5
clone size: .
V gene: TRBV7-2
CDR3 protein: CASSLTSGGQETQYF

J gene: TRBJ2-7
clone size: .
V gene: TRBV7-8
CDR3 protein: CASSLALGQGPYEQYF

J gene: TRBJ2-7
clone size: .
V gene: TRBV10-3
CDR3 protein: CAISEGQGNYEQYF

J gene: TRBJ2-5
clone size: .
V gene: TRBV3-1/TRBV3-2
CDR3 protein: CASSRWDRPYVTQYF

J gene: TRBJ1-2
clone size: .
V gene: TRBV2
CDR3 protein: CASSEAGNTF

J gene: TRBJ1-4
clone size: few
V gene: TRBV19
CDR3 protein: CASSPTGTGGGKLFF

J gene: TRBJ1-1
clone size: .
V gene: TRBV2
CDR3 protein: CASNLQGARRNTEAFF

J gene: TRBJ1-5
clone size: .
V gene: TRBV19
CDR3 protein: CASRQSDQPQHF

J gene: TRBJ2-7
clone size: .
V gene: TRBV19
CDR3 protein: CASSIREGVEQYF

J gene: TRBJ2-5
clone size: .
V gene: TRBV5-1
CDR3 protein: CASSLVTGFQETQYF

J gene: TRBJ1-5
clone size: .
V gene: TRBV2
CDR3 protein: CASSEAGFRQGAGQPQHF

J gene: TRBJ1-6
clone size: .
V gene: TRBV5-1
CDR3 protein: CASSFGESSYNSPLHF

J gene: TRBJ2-3
clone size: .
V gene: TRBV9
CDR3 protein: CASQTASTDTQYF

J gene: TRBJ1-5
clone size: .
V gene: TRBV28
CDR3 protein: CASSLVAGGIQPQHF

J gene: TRBJ2-5
clone size: once
V gene: TRBV5-1
CDR3 protein: CASSLAGQRQETQYF

J gene: TRBJ2-1
clone size: .
V gene: TRBV20-1
CDR3 protein: CSASAGGAYNEQFF

J gene: TRBJ1-6
clone size: once
V gene: TRBV3-1/TRBV3-2
CDR3 protein: CASSPGQIGNSPLHF

J gene: TRBJ2-3
clone size: once
V gene: TRBV12-5
CDR3 protein: CASGLGSLDTQYF

J gene: TRBJ1-2
clone size: .
V gene: TRBV6-5
CDR3 protein: CASSLLSGTPNYGYTF

J gene: TRBJ2-1
clone size: .
V gene: TRBV3-1/TRBV3-2
CDR3 protein: CASSHTGSYNEQFF

J gene: TRBJ2-7
clone size: .
V gene: TRBV6-5
CDR3 protein: CASSYHQDRGYEQYF